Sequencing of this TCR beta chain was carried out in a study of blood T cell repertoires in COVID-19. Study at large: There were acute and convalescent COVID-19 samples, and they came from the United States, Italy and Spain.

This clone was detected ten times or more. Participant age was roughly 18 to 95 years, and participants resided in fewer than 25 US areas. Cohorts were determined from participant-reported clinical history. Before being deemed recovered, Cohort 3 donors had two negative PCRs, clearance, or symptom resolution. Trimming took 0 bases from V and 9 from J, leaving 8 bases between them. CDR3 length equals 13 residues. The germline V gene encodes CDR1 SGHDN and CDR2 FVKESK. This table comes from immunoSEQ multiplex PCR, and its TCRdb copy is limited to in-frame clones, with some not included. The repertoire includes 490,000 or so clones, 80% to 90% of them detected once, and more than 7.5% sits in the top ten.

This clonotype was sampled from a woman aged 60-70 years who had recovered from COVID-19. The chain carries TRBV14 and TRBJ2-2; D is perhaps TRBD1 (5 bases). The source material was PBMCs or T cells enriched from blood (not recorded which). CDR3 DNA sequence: TGTGCCAGCAGCCAAGAGCAGGGCTGGGAGCTGTTTTTT. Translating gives CASSQEQGWELFF.